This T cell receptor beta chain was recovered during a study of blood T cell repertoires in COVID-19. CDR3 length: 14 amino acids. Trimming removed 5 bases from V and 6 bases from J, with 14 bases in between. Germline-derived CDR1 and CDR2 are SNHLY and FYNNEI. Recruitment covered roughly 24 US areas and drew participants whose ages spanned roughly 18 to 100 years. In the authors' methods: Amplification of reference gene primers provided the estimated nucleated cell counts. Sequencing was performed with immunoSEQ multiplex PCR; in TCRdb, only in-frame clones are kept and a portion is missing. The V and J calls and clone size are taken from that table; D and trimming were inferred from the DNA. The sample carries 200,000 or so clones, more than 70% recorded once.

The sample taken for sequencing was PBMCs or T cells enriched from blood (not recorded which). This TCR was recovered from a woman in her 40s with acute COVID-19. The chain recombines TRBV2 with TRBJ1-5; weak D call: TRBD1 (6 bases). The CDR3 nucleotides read TGTGCCAGCAGTAACAGGGTGGTTAGTCAGCCCCAGCATTTT. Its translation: CASSNRVVSQPQHF. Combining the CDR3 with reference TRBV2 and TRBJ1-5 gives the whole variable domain EPEVTQTPSHQVTQMGQEVILRCVPISNHLYFYWYRQILGQKVEFLVSFYNNEISEKSEIFDDQFSVERPDGSNFTLKIRSTKLEDSAMYFCASSNRVVSQPQHFGDGTRLSIL.